Many counts were recorded for the clone carrying this T cell receptor beta chain. Antigen specificity is unknown. Looked up from germline, CDR1 is SGHVS and CDR2 is FNYEAQ. The CDR3 consists of 19 residues. Trimming took off 1 base at V and 1 base at J, with 22 bases between the two ends. The data derive from a study of Graves' ophthalmopathy and Graves' hyperthyroidism. As for the study in general: Absence of ophthalmopathy within 18 months of follow-up defined stable hyperthyroidism. Notes on the study in general: Most thyroid clonotypes expanded beyond 0.001 frequency were also found in blood.

Transcripts of RNA were the source for amplifying TCR beta CDR3 regions. An initial RT-PCR round employing HTBI primers preceded a second-round multiplex PCR. TCRdb passed the multiplex PCR reads through MiXCR, listing each CDR3 protein once. The sample has about 500,000 distinct CDR3 sequences; approximately 37% are singletons. As diagnostic evidence, clinical symptoms, serum thyroxine, TRAb, thyroid ultrasound and orbital computed tomography were relied upon. This clonotype was obtained from an adult man with Graves' hyperthyroidism. The chain links TRBV7-6 to TRBJ1-1; D possibly corresponds to TRBD1 (6 bases). Sequencing was done on a sample of peripheral blood or thyroid tissue (not recorded which). CDR3 nucleotides: TGTGCCAGCAGCTTAGTAGGGGGGGAGGACTTTTCACCGAACACTGAAGCTTTCTTT. Encoded protein: CASSLVGGEDFSPNTEAFF.